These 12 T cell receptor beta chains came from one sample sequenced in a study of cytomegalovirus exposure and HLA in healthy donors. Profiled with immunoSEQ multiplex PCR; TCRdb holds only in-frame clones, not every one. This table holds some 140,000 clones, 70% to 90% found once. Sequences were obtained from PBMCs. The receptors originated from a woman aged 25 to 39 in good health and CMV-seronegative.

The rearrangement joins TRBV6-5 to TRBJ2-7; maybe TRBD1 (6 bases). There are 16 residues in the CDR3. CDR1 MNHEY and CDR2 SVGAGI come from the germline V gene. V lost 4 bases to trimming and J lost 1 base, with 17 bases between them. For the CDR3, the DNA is TGTGCCAGCAGTTTCAAACGGCCGGGACAATCCTACGAGCAGTACTTC. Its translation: CASSFKRPGQSYEQYF.

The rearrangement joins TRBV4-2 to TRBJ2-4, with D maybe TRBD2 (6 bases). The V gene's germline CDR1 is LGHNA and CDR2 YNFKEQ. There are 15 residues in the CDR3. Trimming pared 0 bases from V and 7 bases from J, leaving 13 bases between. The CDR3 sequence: CASSQEGNSGNIQYF. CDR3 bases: TGTGCCAGCAGCCAAGAGGGAAATAGCGGTAACATTCAGTACTTC.

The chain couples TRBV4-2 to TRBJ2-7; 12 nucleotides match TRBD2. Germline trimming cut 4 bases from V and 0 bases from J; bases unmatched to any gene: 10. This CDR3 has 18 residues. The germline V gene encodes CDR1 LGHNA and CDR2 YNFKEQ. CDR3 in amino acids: CASSRTLLAGGLSYEQYF. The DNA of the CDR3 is TGTGCCAGCAGCCGAACCTTACTAGCGGGGGGTCTCTCCTACGAGCAGTACTTC.

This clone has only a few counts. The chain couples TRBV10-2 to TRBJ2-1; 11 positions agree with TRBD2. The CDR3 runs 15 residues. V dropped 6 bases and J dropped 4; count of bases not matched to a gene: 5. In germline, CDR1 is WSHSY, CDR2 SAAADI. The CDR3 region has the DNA TGCGCCAGCAGCTTGACTAGCGGGGAGTACAATGAGCAGTTCTTC. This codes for CASSLTSGEYNEQFF.

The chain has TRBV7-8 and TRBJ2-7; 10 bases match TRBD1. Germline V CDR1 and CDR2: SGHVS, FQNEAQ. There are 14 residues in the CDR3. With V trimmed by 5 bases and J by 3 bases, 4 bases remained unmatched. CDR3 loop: CASSKGQGFYEQYF. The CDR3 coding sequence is TGTGCCAGCAGCAAGGGACAGGGGTTCTACGAGCAGTACTTC.

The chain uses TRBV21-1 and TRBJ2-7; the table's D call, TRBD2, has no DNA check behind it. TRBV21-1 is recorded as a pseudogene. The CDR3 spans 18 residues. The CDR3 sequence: CASSKGTSGGKSSYEQYF. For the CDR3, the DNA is TGTGCCAGCAGCAAAGGGACTAGCGGGGGGAAGAGCTCCTACGAGCAGTACTTC.

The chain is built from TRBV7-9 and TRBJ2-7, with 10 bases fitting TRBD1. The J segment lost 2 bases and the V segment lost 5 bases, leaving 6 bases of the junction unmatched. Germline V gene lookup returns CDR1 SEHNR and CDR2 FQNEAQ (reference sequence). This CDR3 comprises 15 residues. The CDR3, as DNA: TGTGCCAGCAGCCCCCGGGACAGGGGACCCTACGAGCAGTACTTC. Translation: CASSPRDRGPYEQYF.

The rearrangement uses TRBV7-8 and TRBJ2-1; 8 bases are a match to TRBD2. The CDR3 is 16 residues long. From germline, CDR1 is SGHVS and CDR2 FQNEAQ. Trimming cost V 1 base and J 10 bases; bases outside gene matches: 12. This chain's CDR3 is CASSLGFAGGRGEQFF. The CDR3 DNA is TGTGCCAGCAGCTTAGGGTTTGCGGGGGGTAGGGGGGAGCAGTTCTTC.

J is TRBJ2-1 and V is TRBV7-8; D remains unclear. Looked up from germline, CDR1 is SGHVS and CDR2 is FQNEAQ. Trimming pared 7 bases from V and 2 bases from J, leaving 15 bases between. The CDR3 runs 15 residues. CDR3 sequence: CASNTPEKPYNEQFF. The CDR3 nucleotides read TGTGCCAGCAACACGCCGGAGAAGCCCTACAATGAGCAGTTCTTC.

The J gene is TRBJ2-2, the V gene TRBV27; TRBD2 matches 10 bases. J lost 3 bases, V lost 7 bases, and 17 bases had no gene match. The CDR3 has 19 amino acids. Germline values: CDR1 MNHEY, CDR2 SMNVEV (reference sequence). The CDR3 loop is CASTSHRGSGGMYTGELFF. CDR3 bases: TGTGCCAGCACCTCCCATCGGGGTAGCGGGGGGATGTACACCGGGGAGCTGTTTTTT.

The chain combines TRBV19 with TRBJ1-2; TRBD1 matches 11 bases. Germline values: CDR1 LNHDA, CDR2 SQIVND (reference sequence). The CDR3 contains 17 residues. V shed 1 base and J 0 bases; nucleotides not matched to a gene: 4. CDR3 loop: CASSIGPGQGANYGYTF. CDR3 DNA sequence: TGTGCCAGTAGTATAGGACCGGGACAGGGGGCTAACTATGGCTACACCTTC.

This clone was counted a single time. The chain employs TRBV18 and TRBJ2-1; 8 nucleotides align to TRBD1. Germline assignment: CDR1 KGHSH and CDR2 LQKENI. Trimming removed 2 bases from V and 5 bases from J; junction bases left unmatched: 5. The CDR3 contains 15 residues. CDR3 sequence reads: CASSPWGQVNNEQFF. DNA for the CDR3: TGTGCCAGCTCACCATGGGGACAGGTTAACAATGAGCAGTTCTTC.